Listed below are T cell receptor beta chains from one sample, sequenced in a study of shared clonotypes between healthy human individuals. Some clones are missing from TCRdb's copy, which holds only in-frame ones; the method was immunoSEQ multiplex PCR. The sample comprises approximately 600,000 clones, roughly 96% of which are singletons, and over 0.1% rests with the top ten. Material for sequencing was naive CD8+ T cells sorted from blood. Receptors originate from a woman in her 30s in good health. Both conserved end residues are part of each CDR3. A D gene is named only where the DNA matches it firmly. Clone size is shown for a subset of rows, as once, few, many or a class of expanded clone.

D: .; J: TRBJ1-1; V: TRBV30; length: 16; size: .; DNA: TGTGCCTGGAGTGTAGGATATGGTGTAGCGAACACTGAAGCTTTCTTT; CDR3: CAWSVGYGVANTEAFF
D: TRBD1; J: TRBJ2-1; V: TRBV2; length: 16; size: .; DNA: TGTGCCAGCAGTCGGACCGGGACAGGGGCCTACAATGAGCAGTTCTTC; CDR3: CASSRTGTGAYNEQFF
D: TRBD1; J: TRBJ1-2; V: TRBV28; length: 15; size: .; DNA: TGTGCCAGCAGTGCTGAGGGGGCGATTGGGTATGGCTACACCTTC; CDR3: CASSAEGAIGYGYTF
D: .; J: TRBJ2-1; V: TRBV2; length: 14; size: .; DNA: TGTGCCAGCAACACCGGGACGGCGTACAATGAGCAGTTCTTC; CDR3: CASNTGTAYNEQFF
D: .; J: TRBJ2-7; V: TRBV18; length: 14; size: .; DNA: TGTGCCAGCTCACCACCGGTTAACTCCTACGAGCAGTACTTC; CDR3: CASSPPVNSYEQYF
D: .; J: TRBJ1-1; V: TRBV16; length: 14; size: .; DNA: TGTGCCAGCAGCCAATCGGCGGGAGGGACTGAAGCTTTCTTT; CDR3: CASSQSAGGTEAFF
D: .; J: TRBJ2-7; V: TRBV21-1; length: 13; size: .; DNA: TGTGCCAGCATCCCGGGACACCTCTACGAGCAGTACTTC; CDR3: CASIPGHLYEQYF
D: TRBD1; J: TRBJ2-7; V: TRBV7-9; length: 14; size: .; DNA: TGTGCCCTCCAGTCAGGGACAGGGGAGCTCGAGCAGTACTTC; CDR3: CALQSGTGELEQYF
D: .; J: TRBJ1-5; V: TRBV28; length: 15; size: once; DNA: TGTGCCAGCAGTTTCCCGATAGAGGGCAATCAGCCCCAGCATTTT; CDR3: CASSFPIEGNQPQHF
D: TRBD1; J: TRBJ2-7; V: TRBV9; length: 14; size: .; DNA: TGTGCCAGCAGCCCCCGGACAGGGACCCCCGAGCAGTACTTC; CDR3: CASSPRTGTPEQYF
D: .; J: TRBJ1-5; V: TRBV27; length: 14; size: once; DNA: TGTGCCAGCAAGTTGACAGGAAGCAATCAGCCCCAGCATTTT; CDR3: CASKLTGSNQPQHF
D: TRBD1; J: TRBJ2-2; V: TRBV12-5; length: 15; size: .; DNA: TGTGCTAGTGGTTTAATTCAGGGGGTGGCCGGGGAGCTGTTTTTT; CDR3: CASGLIQGVAGELFF
D: .; J: TRBJ1-1; V: TRBV4-1; length: 14; size: once; DNA: TGCGCCAGCAGCCAAGAAGCCAGGAACACTGAAGCTTTCTTT; CDR3: CASSQEARNTEAFF
D: .; J: TRBJ2-7; V: TRBV10-3; length: 14; size: .; DNA: TGTGCCATCAGTGATCCGGGGGAGGACTACGAGCAGTACTTC; CDR3: CAISDPGEDYEQYF
D: TRBD1; J: TRBJ1-5; V: TRBV27; length: 15; size: .; DNA: TGTGCCAGCAGTTTGAGGACAGGGTACGGTCAGCCCCAGCATTTT; CDR3: CASSLRTGYGQPQHF
D: .; J: TRBJ1-5; V: TRBV7-6; length: 12; size: .; DNA: TGTGCCAGCAGCGCGCCGGGGCTGCCCCAGCATTTT; CDR3: CASSAPGLPQHF
D: TRBD1; J: TRBJ2-3; V: TRBV5-4; length: 16; size: once; DNA: TGTGCCAGCAGCTTGCCCGGACAGGGACTCACAGATACGCAGTATTTT; CDR3: CASSLPGQGLTDTQYF
D: TRBD2; J: TRBJ2-2; V: TRBV19; length: 19; size: .; DNA: TGTGCCAGTAGTATAGAACCGAAACGTCTAGCGGGAGTCGCCGGGGAGCTGTTTTTT; CDR3: CASSIEPKRLAGVAGELFF
D: TRBD2; J: TRBJ2-7; V: TRBV11-3; length: 15; size: once; DNA: TGTGCCAGCAGCACGGGACTAGCCTCTCCTTACGAGCAGTACTTC; CDR3: CASSTGLASPYEQYF
D: .; J: TRBJ2-7; V: TRBV2; length: 10; size: .; DNA: TGTGCCAGCAGTGGGGGGACGGATGACTTC; CDR3: CASSGGTDDF
D: TRBD1; J: TRBJ1-1; V: TRBV6-5; length: 15; size: .; DNA: TGTGCCAGCAGTTACGAGACAGGGCTGAACACTGAAGCTTTCTTT; CDR3: CASSYETGLNTEAFF
D: .; J: TRBJ1-4; V: TRBV2; length: 15; size: .; DNA: TGTGCCAGCAGTCCCGGGACGGTCGGAGGAGAAAAACTGTTTTTT; CDR3: CASSPGTVGGEKLFF
D: TRBD2; J: TRBJ2-5; V: TRBV6-1; length: 15; size: .; DNA: TGTGCCAGCAGTGAAGTACTAGCGGGAGTGAAGACCCAGTACTTC; CDR3: CASSEVLAGVKTQYF
D: TRBD2; J: TRBJ2-7; V: TRBV7-3; length: 15; size: .; DNA: TGTGCCAGCAGCTTAACGCCGGGAGGGGCTTACGAGCAGTACTTC; CDR3: CASSLTPGGAYEQYF
D: TRBD2; J: TRBJ2-2; V: TRBV4-1; length: 15; size: .; DNA: TGCGCCAGCGAAAGGTCGTTGGGAGGGTCGGGGGAGCTGTTTTTT; CDR3: CASERSLGGSGELFF
D: .; J: TRBJ1-1; V: TRBV5-6; length: 15; size: .; DNA: TGTGCCAGCAGCCCGGACGGGGGGATCTTCACTGAAGCTTTCTTT; CDR3: CASSPDGGIFTEAFF
D: .; J: TRBJ1-6; V: TRBV27; length: 12; size: .; DNA: TGTGCCAGCAGAAGTTCCGATTCACCCCTCCACTTT; CDR3: CASRSSDSPLHF
D: .; J: TRBJ2-7; V: TRBV27; length: 14; size: .; DNA: TGTGCCAGCTCCCTTTCGATAAGCTCCTACGAGCAGTACTTC; CDR3: CASSLSISSYEQYF
D: .; J: TRBJ2-7; V: TRBV28; length: 13; size: .; DNA: TGTGCCAGCGTGGGGGCAGGTGAGGCCGAGCAGTACTTC; CDR3: CASVGAGEAEQYF
D: TRBD1; J: TRBJ1-6; V: TRBV4-1; length: 15; size: once; DNA: TGCGCCAGCAGCCAAGTGGGGACAGGGATTTCACCCCTCCACTTT; CDR3: CASSQVGTGISPLHF
D: TRBD2; J: TRBJ2-7; V: TRBV7-8; length: 16; size: .; DNA: TGTGCCAGCAGCTTCGTACTAGCGGAATTCTCCTACGAGCAGTACTTC; CDR3: CASSFVLAEFSYEQYF
D: .; J: TRBJ2-2; V: TRBV15; length: 12; size: once; DNA: TGTGCCACCAGTGGGATCGGCGGGGAGCTGTTTTTT; CDR3: CATSGIGGELFF
D: TRBD1; J: TRBJ2-2; V: TRBV28; length: 15; size: .; DNA: TGTGCCAGCAGTTCCACAAGGACAGGGGCCGGGGAGCTGTTTTTT; CDR3: CASSSTRTGAGELFF
D: TRBD2; J: TRBJ2-7; V: TRBV28; length: 15; size: .; DNA: TGTGCCAGCAGTTTAAATCGGAACGGGAGGCACGAGCAGTACTTC; CDR3: CASSLNRNGRHEQYF
D: TRBD2; J: TRBJ2-7; V: TRBV6-1; length: 15; size: .; DNA: TGTGCCAGCAGCACAAACGCGGGAGGACCCTACGAGCAGTACTTC; CDR3: CASSTNAGGPYEQYF
D: .; J: TRBJ2-1; V: TRBV27; length: 18; size: .; DNA: TGTGCCAGCAGCCCTTCCGTCAGGGGCGGGGGAACCTACAATGAGCAGTTCTTC; CDR3: CASSPSVRGGGTYNEQFF
D: .; J: TRBJ1-1; V: TRBV28; length: 12; size: .; DNA: TGTGCCAGCAGACTCGGGTCCACTGAAGCTTTCTTT; CDR3: CASRLGSTEAFF
D: .; J: TRBJ2-5; V: TRBV28; length: 13; size: .; DNA: TGTGCCAGCAGGCTGAGGAGCCAAGAGACCCAGTACTTC; CDR3: CASRLRSQETQYF
D: .; J: TRBJ2-6; V: TRBV6-6; length: 16; size: once; DNA: TGTGCCAGCAGCCCGGACAGCCTCTCTGGGGCCAACGTCCTGACTTTC; CDR3: CASSPDSLSGANVLTF